This TCR beta chain was obtained from a study of CD8 T cells in Susac syndrome. Random hexamers primed reverse transcription of about 0.45 to 1 ug RNA. TCRdb fed the immunoSEQ multiplex PCR reads into MiXCR, producing one record per CDR3 protein. This table has around 280,000 distinct CDR3 sequences, around 92% appearing once. Sequencing used CD4+ T cells from PBMCs. This TCR derives from a human donor with multiple sclerosis.

CDR3 DNA sequence: TGTGCCAGCTCGGGAAGTAGCGGGAGCCACAATGAGCAGTTCTTC. Translated, it gives CASSGSSGSHNEQFF. The V call is TRBV2, the J call TRBJ2-1; 9 nucleotides agree with TRBD2. Germline-derived CDR1 and CDR2 are SNHLY and FYNNEI. CDR3 size: 15 residues. V lost 8 bases to trimming and J lost 5 bases; unmatched junction nucleotides: 10. Supplemented by reference TRBV2 and TRBJ2-1, the full variable domain reads EPEVTQTPSHQVTQMGQEVILRCVPISNHLYFYWYRQILGQKVEFLVSFYNNEISEKSEIFDDQFSVERPDGSNFTLKIRSTKLEDSAMYFCASSGSSGSHNEQFFGPGTRLTVL.